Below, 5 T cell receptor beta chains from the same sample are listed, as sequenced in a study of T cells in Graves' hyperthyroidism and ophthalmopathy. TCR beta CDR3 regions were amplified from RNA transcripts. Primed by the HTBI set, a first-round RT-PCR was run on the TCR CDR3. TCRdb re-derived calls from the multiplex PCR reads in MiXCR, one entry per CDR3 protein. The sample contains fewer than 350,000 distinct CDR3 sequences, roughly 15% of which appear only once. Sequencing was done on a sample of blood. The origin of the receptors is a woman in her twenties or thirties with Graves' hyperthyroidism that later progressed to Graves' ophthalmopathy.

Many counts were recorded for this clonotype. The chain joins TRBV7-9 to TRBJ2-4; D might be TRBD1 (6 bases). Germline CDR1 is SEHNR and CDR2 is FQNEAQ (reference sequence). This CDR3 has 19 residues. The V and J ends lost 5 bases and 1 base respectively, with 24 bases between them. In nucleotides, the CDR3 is TGTGCCAGCAGCCAGAGTAGCCTACAGGGTTGGAAGGCCAAAAACATTCAGTACTTC. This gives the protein CASSQSSLQGWKAKNIQYF. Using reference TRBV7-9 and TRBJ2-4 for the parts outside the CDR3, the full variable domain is DTGVSQNPRHKITKRGQNVTFRCDPISEHNRLYWYRQTLGQGPEFLTYFQNEAQLEKSRLLSDRFSAERPKGSFSTLEIQRTEQGDSAMYLCASSQSSLQGWKAKNIQYFGAGTRLSVL.

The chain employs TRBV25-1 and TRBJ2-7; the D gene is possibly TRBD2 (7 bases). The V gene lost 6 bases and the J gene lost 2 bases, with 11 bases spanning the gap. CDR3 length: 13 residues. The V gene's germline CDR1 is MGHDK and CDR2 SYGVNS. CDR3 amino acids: CASRGAGAYEQYF. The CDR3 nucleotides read TGTGCCAGCAGGGGGGCGGGAGCCTACGAGCAGTACTTC.

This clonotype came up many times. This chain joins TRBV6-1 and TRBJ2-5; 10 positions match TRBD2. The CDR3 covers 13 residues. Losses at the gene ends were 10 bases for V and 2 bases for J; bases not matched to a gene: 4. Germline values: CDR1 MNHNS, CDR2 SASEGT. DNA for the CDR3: TGTGCCACCCAAGCGGGAGGGCAAGAGACCCAGTACTTC. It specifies CATQAGGQETQYF.

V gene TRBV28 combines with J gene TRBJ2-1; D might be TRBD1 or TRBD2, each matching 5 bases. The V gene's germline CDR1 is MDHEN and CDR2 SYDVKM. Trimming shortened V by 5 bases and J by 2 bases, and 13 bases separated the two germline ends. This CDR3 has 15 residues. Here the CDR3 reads CASSALGTAYNEQFF. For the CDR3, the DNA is TGTGCCAGCAGTGCACTCGGGACCGCCTACAATGAGCAGTTCTTC.

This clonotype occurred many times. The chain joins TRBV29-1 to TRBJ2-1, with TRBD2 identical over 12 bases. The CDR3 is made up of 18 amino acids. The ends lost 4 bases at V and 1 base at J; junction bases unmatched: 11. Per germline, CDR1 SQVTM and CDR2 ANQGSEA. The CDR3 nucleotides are TGCAGCGTTGCCGGACCGACTAGCGGGAGTGGGTCCTACAATGAGCAGTTCTTC. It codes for CSVAGPTSGSGSYNEQFF.